A single TCR beta chain is shown here with its context. The antigen this receptor binds is unknown. No base qualities exist here, and no much larger clone lies one base off it. PBMCs were separated by density centrifugation and stained for CD3, CD4 and CD8, after which CD4+ and CD8+ T cells were sorted on a FACSAria. Scalp biopsies and blood samples were provided by unaffected controls. V and J are trimmed by 7 bases and 3 bases, and the gene matches miss 6 bases of the junction. The CDR3 covers 13 residues, taking in both the cysteine and the phenylalanine. Only the CDR3 part of the read is kept: 39 bases, read in frame from the first base. CDR1 and CDR2, per the germline V gene (reference sequence), are SGHNT and YYREEE. This sample is part of a study of CD8+ T cells in alopecia areata (dated by TCRdb to the late 2010s). About the investigation overall: In both human patients and the C3H/HeJ mouse model, the study applied high-throughput TCRbeta sequencing to look at T cell clonal expansion in alopecia areata. TCRbeta CDR3 regions were amplified by immunoSEQ multiplex PCR with 35 Vbeta forward and 13 Jbeta reverse primers. On the human side, TCRbeta sequencing was run on scalp tissue and on sorted CD4+ and CD8+ peripheral blood T cells from healthy controls and from alopecia areata patients with either patchy or totalis/universalis disease. RNA was extracted with the PAXgene miRNA kit for fixed scalp, the miRNeasy kit for PBMCs, and the RNeasy kit for mouse skin. Clonality in the scalp was compared among normal scalp (n=4), patchy alopecia areata scalp (n=8), and alopecia totalis/universalis scalp (n=8).

Libraries were made using the immunoSEQ multiplex PCR assay. For TCR sequencing, RNA was extracted from every sample and reverse transcribed into cDNA to serve as template. First-strand cDNA was synthesized with SuperScript III using a 2:1 mix of oligo-dT and random hexamers. Amplification bias was assessed with a synthetic immune receptor repertoire, and residual bias was removed computationally. Per the original workflow: Raw reads were preprocessed to remove errors, and CDR3 was defined according to IMGT conventions as the region from the conserved cysteine to phenylalanine. Clonality was calculated as 1 minus Shannon entropy normalized by log2 of the number of productive unique TCRs. Scalp TCRbeta sequences were cross-referenced with sorted blood CD4 and CD8 repertoires so that the CD4 or CD8 identity of scalp clones could be inferred. TCRdb re-hosts the immuneACCESS table, in-frame sequences only. Its copies lack some clones; in the studies checked, an unresolved V gene accounts for under half of them, and the cause for the rest is not known. V, J and clone size reflect that table, while D and trimming were determined from the DNA. The sample table records about 140,000 clones; roughly 60% of these occur just once. The top ten clones comprise around 4.8% of the sample.

What the authors observed across the whole study: Lesional scalp, especially in alopecia totalis/universalis, showed higher clonality and more expanded CD8+ clones than normal scalp, suggesting antigenic drive. Scalp TCR repertoire analysis is complicated because resident alphabeta T cells in normal human skin are also sequenced, whereas mouse skin is dominated by gammadelta T cells. Compared with mice, TCR sequences shared between patients were less clear, possibly partly because of HLA diversity across the patient population.

The TCR comes from a human donor in good health. This receptor chain uses TRBV5-4 and TRBJ2-5, and TRBD2 aligns with 7 junction nucleotides. Sequencing input: CD4+ T cells sorted from blood. In nucleotide form, the sequence is TGTGCCAGCTGGGGGGGTTATGAAGAGACCCAGTACTTC. Translation gives CASWGGYEETQYF.